The clone carrying this TCR beta chain was observed a handful of times. This entry comes from a study of blood T cell repertoires in COVID-19. Across the study: Material from acute and convalescent COVID-19 was sourced from the United States, Italy and Spain. PBMCs, B-cell-depleted T cells, or T cells were the source of the cDNA or gDNA that made up the material.

V lost 9 bases and J 0 bases, leaving 18 bases between the germline ends. The CDR3 covers 15 residues. From germline, CDR1 is SEHNR and CDR2 FQNEAQ (reference sequence). Study processing details: Amplifying reference gene primers gave estimates of nucleated cell counts. Generated by immunoSEQ multiplex PCR, the TCRdb table keeps only in-frame clones and is missing some. V and J calls and clone size are given by that table; D and trimming were obtained from the DNA. The sample carries over 45,000 clones, around 80% recorded once. This rearrangement joins TRBV7-9 to TRBJ2-7, with D perhaps matching TRBD1 (6 bases). The material sequenced was peripheral blood. This TCR came from a human donor in a cohort sampled during active COVID-19. CDR3 sequence reads: CASRRGTSSSYEQYF. The CDR3 coding sequence is TGTGCCAGTCGCAGGGGAACTTCTAGCTCCTACGAGCAGTACTTC. Together with reference TRBV7-9 and TRBJ2-7, the CDR3 gives the full variable domain: DTGVSQNPRHKITKRGQNVTFRCDPISEHNRLYWYRQTLGQGPEFLTYFQNEAQLEKSRLLSDRFSAERPKGSFSTLEIQRTEQGDSAMYLCASRRGTSSSYEQYFGPGTRLTVT.